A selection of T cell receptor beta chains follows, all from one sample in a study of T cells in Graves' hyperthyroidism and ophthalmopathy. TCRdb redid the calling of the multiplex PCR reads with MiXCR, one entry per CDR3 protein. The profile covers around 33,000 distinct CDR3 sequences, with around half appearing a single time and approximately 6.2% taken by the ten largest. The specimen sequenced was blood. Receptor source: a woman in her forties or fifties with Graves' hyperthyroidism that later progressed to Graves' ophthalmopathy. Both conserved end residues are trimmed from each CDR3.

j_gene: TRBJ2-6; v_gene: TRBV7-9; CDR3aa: ASGSGLAPSGANVLT
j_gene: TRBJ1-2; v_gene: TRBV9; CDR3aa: ASSVGLGSGYT
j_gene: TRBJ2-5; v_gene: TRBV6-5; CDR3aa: ASSYHRLAPQY
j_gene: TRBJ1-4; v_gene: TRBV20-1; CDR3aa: SARGTGGATNEKLF
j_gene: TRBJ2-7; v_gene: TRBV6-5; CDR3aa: ASRGSSYEQY
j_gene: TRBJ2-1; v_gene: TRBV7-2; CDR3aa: ASSLESGRAYNEQF
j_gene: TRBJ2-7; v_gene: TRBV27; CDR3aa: ATAGTPSYEQY
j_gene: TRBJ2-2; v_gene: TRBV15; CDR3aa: ATSPFREPANTGELF
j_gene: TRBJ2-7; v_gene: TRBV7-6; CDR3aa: ASSLAGGYEQY
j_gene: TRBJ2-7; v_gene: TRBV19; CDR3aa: ASSNTGLTYEQY
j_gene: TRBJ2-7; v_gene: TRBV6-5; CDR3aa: ASSFGAGGPSEQY
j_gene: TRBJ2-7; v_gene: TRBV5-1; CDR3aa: ANSLVPDYEQY
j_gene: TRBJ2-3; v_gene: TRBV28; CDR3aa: ASTPRPGDTQY
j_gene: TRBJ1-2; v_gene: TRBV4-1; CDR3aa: ASSRQGADGYT
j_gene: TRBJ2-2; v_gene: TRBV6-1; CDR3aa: ASSTGELF